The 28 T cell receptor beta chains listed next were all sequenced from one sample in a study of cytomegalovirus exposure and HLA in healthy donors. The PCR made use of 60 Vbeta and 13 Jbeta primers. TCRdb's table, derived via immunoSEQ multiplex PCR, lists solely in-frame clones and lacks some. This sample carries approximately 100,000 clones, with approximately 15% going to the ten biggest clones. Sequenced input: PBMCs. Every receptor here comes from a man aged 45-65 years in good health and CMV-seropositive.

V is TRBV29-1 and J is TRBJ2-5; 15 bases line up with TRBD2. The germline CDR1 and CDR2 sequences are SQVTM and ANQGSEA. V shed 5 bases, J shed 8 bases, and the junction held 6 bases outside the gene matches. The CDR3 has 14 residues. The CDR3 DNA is TGCAGCGTTCAAGGACTAGCGGGAGGGCCTACCCAGTACTTC. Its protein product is CSVQGLAGGPTQYF.

The CDR3 loop is CASSTGQPQHF. The CDR3 DNA sequence: TGTGCCAGCAGTACGGGTCAGCCCCAGCATTTT. The chain joins TRBV27 to TRBJ1-5; D remains unclear. The CDR3 runs to 11 residues. The ends were cut back, 5 bases at V and 6 bases at J, with 5 bases in the middle. CDR1 and CDR2 (germline): MNHEY, SMNVEV (reference sequence).

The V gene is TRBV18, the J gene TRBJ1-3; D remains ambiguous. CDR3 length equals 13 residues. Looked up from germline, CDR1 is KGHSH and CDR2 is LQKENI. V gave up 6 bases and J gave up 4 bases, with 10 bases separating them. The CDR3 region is CASSVGEGNTIYF. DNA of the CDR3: TGTGCCAGCTCCGTGGGAGAAGGAAACACCATATATTTT.

The CDR3 region is CASSVTRGPSQDGYTF. The CDR3 DNA is TGTGCCAGTAGTGTTACTCGAGGCCCCAGTCAAGATGGCTACACCTTC. This chain links TRBV19 with TRBJ1-2; D gene unclear. Germline V CDR1 and CDR2: LNHDA, SQIVND (reference sequence). The CDR3 has 16 residues. Trimming left V 5 bases short and J 6 bases short, with 22 bases between.

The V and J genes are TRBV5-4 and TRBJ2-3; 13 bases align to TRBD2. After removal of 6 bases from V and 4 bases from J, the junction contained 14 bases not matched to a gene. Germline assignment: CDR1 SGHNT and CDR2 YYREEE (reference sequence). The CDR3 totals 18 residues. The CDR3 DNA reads TGTGCCAGCAAACGGACTAGCGGGAGAGCGTCCCGATCAGATACGCAGTATTTT. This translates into CASKRTSGRASRSDTQYF.

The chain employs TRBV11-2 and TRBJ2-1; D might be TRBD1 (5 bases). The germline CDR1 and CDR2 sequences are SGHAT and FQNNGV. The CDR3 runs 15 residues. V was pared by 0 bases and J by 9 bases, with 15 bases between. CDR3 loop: CASSLDRYLQVEQFF. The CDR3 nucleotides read TGTGCCAGCAGCTTAGATCGATATTTACAGGTTGAGCAGTTCTTC.

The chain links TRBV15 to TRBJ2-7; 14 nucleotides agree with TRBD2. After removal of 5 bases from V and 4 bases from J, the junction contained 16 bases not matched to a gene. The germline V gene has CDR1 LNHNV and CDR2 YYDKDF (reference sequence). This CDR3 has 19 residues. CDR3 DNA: TGTGCCACCAGCTACTCTTTCGTAGGACTAGCGGGAGGAGTTTACGAGCAGTACTTC. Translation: CATSYSFVGLAGGVYEQYF.

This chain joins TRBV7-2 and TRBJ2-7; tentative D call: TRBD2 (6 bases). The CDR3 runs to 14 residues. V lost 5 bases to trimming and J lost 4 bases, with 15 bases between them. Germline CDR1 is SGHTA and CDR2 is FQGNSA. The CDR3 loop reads CASSPSRDLYEQYV. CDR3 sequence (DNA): TGTGCCAGCAGCCCGTCCCGGGACTTATACGAGCAGTACGTC.

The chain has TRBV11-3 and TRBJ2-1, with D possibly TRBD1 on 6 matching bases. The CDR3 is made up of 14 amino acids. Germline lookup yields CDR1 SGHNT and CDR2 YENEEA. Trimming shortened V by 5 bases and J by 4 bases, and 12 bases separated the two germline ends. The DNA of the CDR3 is TGTGCCAGCAGCCCCAGGGGCTTGTACAATGAGCAGTTCTTC. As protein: CASSPRGLYNEQFF.

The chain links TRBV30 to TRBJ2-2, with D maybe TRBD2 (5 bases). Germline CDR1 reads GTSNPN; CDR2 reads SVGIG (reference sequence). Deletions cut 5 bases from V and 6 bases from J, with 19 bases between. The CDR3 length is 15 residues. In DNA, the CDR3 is TGTGCCTGGGGGCGCGGCACCTCGAGGGCCGGGGAGCTGTTTTTT. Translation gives CAWGRGTSRAGELFF.

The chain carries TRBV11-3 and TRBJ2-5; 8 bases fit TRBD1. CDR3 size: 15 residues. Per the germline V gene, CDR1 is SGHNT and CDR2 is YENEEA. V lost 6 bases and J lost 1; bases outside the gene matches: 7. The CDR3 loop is CASRDRDRSQETQYF. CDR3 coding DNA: TGTGCCAGCAGGGACCGGGACAGGTCCCAAGAGACCCAGTACTTC.

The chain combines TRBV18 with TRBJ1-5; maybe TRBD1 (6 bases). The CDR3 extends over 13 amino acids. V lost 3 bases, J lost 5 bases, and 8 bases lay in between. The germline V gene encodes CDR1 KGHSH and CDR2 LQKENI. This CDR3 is CASSPHRDQPQHF. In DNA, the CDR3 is TGTGCCAGCTCACCTCACAGGGATCAGCCCCAGCATTTT.

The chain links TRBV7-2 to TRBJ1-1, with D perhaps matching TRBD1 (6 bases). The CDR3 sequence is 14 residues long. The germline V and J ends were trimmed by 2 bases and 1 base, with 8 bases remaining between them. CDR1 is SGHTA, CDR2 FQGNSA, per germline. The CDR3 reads CASSLTGTNTEAFF. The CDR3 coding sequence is TGTGCCAGCAGCTTAACAGGGACGAACACTGAAGCTTTCTTT.

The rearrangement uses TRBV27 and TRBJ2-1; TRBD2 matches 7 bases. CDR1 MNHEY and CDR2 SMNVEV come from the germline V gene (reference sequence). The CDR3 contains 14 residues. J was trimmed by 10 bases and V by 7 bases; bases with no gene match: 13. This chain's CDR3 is CASITGRAGMEQFF. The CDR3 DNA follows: TGTGCCAGCATAACCGGAAGAGCGGGAATGGAGCAGTTCTTC.

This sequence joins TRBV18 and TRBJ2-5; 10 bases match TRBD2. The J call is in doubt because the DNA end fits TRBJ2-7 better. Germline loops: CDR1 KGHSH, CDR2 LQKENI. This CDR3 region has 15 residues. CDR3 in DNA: TGTGCCAGCTCAACGGGACTAGCGATCTCCTACGAGCAGTACTTC. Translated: CASSTGLAISYEQYF.

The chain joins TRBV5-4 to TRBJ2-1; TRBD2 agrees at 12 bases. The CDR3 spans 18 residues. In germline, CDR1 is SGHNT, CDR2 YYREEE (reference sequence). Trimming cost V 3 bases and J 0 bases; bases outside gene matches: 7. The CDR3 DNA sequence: TGTGCCAGCAGCTCCGGACTAGCGGGGCCCAGCTCCTACAATGAGCAGTTCTTC. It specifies CASSSGLAGPSSYNEQFF.

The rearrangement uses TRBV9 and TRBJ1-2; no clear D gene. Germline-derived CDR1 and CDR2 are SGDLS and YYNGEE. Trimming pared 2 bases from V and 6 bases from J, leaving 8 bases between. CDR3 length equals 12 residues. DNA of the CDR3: TGTGCCAGCAGCGTTGGGGAGCATGGCTACACCTTC. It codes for CASSVGEHGYTF.

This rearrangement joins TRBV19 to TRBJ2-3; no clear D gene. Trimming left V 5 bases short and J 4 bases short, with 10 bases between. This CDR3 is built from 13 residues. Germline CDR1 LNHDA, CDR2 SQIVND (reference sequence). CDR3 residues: CASSYEAPDTQYF. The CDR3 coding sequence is TGTGCCAGTAGTTATGAGGCCCCAGATACGCAGTATTTT.

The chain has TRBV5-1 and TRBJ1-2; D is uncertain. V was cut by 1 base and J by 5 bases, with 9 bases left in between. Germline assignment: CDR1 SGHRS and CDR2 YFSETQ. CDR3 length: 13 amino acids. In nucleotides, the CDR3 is TGCGCCAGCAGCTTGTACCCGCGATATGGCTACACCTTC. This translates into CASSLYPRYGYTF.

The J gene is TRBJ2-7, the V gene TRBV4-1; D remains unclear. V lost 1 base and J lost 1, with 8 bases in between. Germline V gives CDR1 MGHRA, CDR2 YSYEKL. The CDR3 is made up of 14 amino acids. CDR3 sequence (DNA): TGCGCCAGCAGCCAAGGAGTGTGGTCCTACGAGCAGTACTTC. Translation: CASSQGVWSYEQYF.

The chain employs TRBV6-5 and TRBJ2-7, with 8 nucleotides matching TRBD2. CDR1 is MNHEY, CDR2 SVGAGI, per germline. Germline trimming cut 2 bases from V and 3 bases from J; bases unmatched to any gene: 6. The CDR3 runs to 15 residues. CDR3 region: CASSYNGRGVYEQYF. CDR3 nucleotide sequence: TGTGCCAGCAGTTACAACGGGAGGGGTGTCTACGAGCAGTACTTC.

The chain's CDR3 is CSARQSRSTEAFF. For the CDR3, the DNA is TGCAGCGCCCGACAGTCAAGGAGTACTGAAGCTTTCTTT. The chain is built from TRBV29-1 and TRBJ1-1, with D tentatively TRBD1 (5 bases). V lost 7 bases, J lost 5 bases, and 17 bases lay in between. The CDR3 totals 13 residues. The germline CDR1 and CDR2 sequences are SQVTM and ANQGSEA.

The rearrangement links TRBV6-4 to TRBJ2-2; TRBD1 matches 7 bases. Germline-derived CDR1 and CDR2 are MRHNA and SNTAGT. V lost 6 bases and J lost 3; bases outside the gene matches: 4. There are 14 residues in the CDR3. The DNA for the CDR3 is TGTGCCAGCAGCCCTACAGGGGACACCGGGGAGCTGTTTTTT. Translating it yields CASSPTGDTGELFF.

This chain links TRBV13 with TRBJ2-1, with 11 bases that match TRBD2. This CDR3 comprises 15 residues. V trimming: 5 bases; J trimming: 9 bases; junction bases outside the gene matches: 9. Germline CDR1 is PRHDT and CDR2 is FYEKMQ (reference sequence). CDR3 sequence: CASSPGLAARGEQFF. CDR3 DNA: TGTGCCAGCAGCCCGGGACTAGCGGCGAGGGGTGAGCAGTTCTTC.

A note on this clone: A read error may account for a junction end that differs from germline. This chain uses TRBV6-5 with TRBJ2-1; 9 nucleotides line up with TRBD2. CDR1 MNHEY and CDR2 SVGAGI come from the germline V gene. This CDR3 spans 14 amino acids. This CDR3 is CASSYSGAGGEWVF. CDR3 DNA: TGTGCCAGCAGTTACTCCGGGGCGGGGGGGGAGTGGGTCTTC.

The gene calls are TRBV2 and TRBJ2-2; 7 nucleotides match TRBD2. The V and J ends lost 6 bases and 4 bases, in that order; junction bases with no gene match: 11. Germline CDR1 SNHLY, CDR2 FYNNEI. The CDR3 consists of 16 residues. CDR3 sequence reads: CASSRIAGGTTGELFF. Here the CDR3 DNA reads TGTGCCAGCAGCCGAATAGCGGGCGGGACCACCGGGGAGCTGTTTTTT.

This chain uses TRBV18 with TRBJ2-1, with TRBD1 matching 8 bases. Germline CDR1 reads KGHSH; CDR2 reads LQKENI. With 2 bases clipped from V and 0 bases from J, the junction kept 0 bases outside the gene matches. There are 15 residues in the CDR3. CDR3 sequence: CASSPGQGSYNEQFF. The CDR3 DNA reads TGTGCCAGCTCACCAGGACAGGGCTCCTACAATGAGCAGTTCTTC.

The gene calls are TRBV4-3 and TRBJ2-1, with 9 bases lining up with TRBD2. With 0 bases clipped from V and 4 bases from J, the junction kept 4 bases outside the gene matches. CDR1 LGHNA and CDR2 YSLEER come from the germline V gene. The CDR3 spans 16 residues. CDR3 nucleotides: TGCGCCAGCAGCCAAGATTTAGCGGGAGCGTACAATGAGCAGTTCTTC. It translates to CASSQDLAGAYNEQFF.